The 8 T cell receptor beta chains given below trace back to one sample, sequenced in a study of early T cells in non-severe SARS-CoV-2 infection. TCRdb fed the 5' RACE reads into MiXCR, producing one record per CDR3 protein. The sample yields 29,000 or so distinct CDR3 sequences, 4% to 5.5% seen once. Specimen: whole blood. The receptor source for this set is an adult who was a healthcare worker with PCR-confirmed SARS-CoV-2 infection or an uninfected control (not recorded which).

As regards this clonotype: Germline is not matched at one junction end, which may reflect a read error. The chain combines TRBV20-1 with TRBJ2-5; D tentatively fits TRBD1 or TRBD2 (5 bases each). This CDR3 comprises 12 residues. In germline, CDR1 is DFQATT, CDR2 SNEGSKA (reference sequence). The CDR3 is CSARDPGTPEDF. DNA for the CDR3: TGCAGTGCTAGAGATCCAGGGACCCCCGAGGACTTC.

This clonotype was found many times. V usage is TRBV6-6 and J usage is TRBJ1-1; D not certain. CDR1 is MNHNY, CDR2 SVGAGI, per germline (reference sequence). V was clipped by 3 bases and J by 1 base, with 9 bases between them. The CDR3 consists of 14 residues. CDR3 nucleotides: TGTGCCAGCAGTTATGGTCTAGGGAACACTGAAGCTTTCTTT. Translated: CASSYGLGNTEAFF.

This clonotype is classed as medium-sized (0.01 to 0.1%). CDR3 nucleotides: TGCGCCAGCAGTGAGGGCAGCTATAATTCACCCCTCCACTTT. It is translated as CASSEGSYNSPLHF. The chain links TRBV10-1 to TRBJ1-6; D gene uncertain. Germline CDR1 and CDR2: WNHNN and SYGVQD (reference sequence). V was trimmed by 2 bases and J by 3 bases, leaving 5 bases between them. This CDR3 contains 14 residues.

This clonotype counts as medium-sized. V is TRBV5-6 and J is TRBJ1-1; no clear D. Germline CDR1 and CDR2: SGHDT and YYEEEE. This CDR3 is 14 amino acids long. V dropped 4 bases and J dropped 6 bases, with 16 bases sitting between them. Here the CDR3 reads CASSPGPDTPEAFF. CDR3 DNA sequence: TGTGCCAGCAGCCCGGGCCCCGACACCCCTGAAGCTTTCTTT.

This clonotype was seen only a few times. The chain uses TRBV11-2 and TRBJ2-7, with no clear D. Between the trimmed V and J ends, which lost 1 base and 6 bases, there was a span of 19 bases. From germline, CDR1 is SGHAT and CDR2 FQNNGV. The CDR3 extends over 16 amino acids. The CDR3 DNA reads TGTGCCAGCAGCTTAGGAGCTGTCGGTCCATCACTCGAGCAGTACTTC. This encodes CASSLGAVGPSLEQYF.

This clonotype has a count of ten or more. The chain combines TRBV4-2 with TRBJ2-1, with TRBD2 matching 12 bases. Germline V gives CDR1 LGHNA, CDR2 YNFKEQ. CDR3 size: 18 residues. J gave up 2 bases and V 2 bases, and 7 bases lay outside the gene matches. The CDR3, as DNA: TGTGCCAGCAGCCAACGTCTAGCGGGGGGGCCTCCCTACAATGAGCAGTTCTTC. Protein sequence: CASSQRLAGGPPYNEQFF.

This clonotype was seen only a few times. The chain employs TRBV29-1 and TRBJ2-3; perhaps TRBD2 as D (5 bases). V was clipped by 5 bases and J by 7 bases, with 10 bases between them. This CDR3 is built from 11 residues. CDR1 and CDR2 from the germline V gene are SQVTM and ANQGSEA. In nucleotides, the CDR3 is TGCAGCGTTCAACCCGGGAATACGCAGTATTTT. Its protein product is CSVQPGNTQYF.

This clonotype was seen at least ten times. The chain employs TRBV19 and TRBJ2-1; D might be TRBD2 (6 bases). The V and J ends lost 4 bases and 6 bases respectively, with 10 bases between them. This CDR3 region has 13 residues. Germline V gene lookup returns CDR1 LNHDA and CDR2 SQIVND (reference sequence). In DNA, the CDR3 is TGTGCCAGTAGTAGCGGGGAGATCAATGAGCAGTTCTTC. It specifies CASSSGEINEQFF.